Below, 19 T cell receptor beta chains from the same sample are listed, as sequenced in a study of cytomegalovirus exposure and HLA in healthy donors. Measured with immunoSEQ multiplex PCR; TCRdb has only the in-frame clones, and not every one. The sample shows some 250,000 clones, around 90% of them seen only once. Sequenced sample: PBMCs. Receptor source: a woman aged 18 to 35 in good health and CMV-seronegative.

The chain couples TRBV6-5 to TRBJ2-7; 8 nucleotides agree with TRBD1. The germline gives CDR1 MNHEY, CDR2 SVGAGI. This CDR3 is built from 15 residues. Trimming took 4 bases from V and 2 from J; bases not matched to a gene: 7. CDR3 DNA sequence: TGTGCCAGCAGTTCTCCGGGACAGGTGGCCTACGAGCAGTACTTC. This translates into CASSSPGQVAYEQYF.

This clone was picked up one time. The rearrangement uses TRBV27 and TRBJ2-7, with a weak D call TRBD1 (6 bases). V was clipped by 5 bases and J by 6 bases, with 17 bases between them. CDR1 is MNHEY and CDR2 is SMNVEV in the germline V gene (reference sequence). The CDR3 has 14 residues. DNA of the CDR3: TGTGCCAGCAGTACTACCAGGGGTTTGGGCGAGCAGTACGTC. It encodes CASSTTRGLGEQYV.

The chain has TRBV4-3 and TRBJ1-6; the match to TRBD1 covers 7 bases. CDR1 and CDR2 from the germline V gene are LGHNA and YSLEER. The CDR3 runs to 16 residues. After removal of 1 base from V and 10 bases from J, the junction contained 10 bases not matched to a gene. The CDR3 is CASSQVLSGGLSPLHF. As DNA, the CDR3 is TGCGCCAGCAGCCAAGTCCTTTCAGGGGGACTCTCACCCCTCCACTTT.

V and J are TRBV27 and TRBJ1-3; possible D gene TRBD1, 5 bases. Trimming shortened V by 3 bases and J by 4 bases, and 10 bases separated the two germline ends. CDR1 MNHEY and CDR2 SMNVEV come from the germline V gene (reference sequence). The CDR3 has 14 residues. The CDR3 DNA reads as TGTGCCAGCAGTTTGGGGGGACCAGGAAACACCATATATTTT. It translates to CASSLGGPGNTIYF.

This sequence joins TRBV28 and TRBJ2-5, with no clear D. V lost 5 bases and J lost 6, with 22 bases in between. CDR3 length: 16 amino acids. The germline V gene encodes CDR1 MDHEN and CDR2 SYDVKM. CDR3: CASSLTRSLLSQTQYF. DNA for the CDR3: TGTGCCAGCAGTCTAACCAGGTCCCTCCTTTCGCAGACCCAGTACTTC.

The rearrangement uses TRBV27 and TRBJ1-6, with no clear D. The CDR3 length is 16 residues. V gave up 0 bases and J gave up 7 bases, with 13 bases separating them. Germline CDR1 MNHEY, CDR2 SMNVEV (reference sequence). This CDR3 reads CASSLSFGSGNSPLHF. DNA for the CDR3: TGTGCCAGCAGTTTATCGTTCGGGAGCGGAAATTCACCCCTCCACTTT.

The rearrangement links TRBV7-2 to TRBJ1-5; perhaps TRBD1 as D (5 bases). Trimming removed 4 bases from V and 1 base from J, with 8 bases in between. This CDR3 comprises 14 residues. CDR1 and CDR2 (germline): SGHTA, FQGNSA. CDR3 coding DNA: TGTGCCAGCAGCTCACCAGGGAGCAATCAGCCCCAGCATTTT. Translation gives CASSSPGSNQPQHF.

In DNA form, the CDR3 reads TGTGCCAGCAAGACAGGGGACCAAGAGACCCAGTACTTC. It translates to CASKTGDQETQYF. The chain links TRBV28 to TRBJ2-5; 8 nucleotides line up with TRBD1. The V and J ends lost 7 bases and 0 bases, in that order; junction bases with no gene match: 1. The CDR3 spans 13 residues. CDR1 is MDHEN, CDR2 SYDVKM, per germline.

The genes are TRBV5-6 and TRBJ1-2; 8 positions agree with TRBD1. Germline V lookup: CDR1 SGHDT, CDR2 YYEEEE. The CDR3 length is 14 residues. Unmatched junction bases numbered 4, after V lost 4 bases and J lost 2 bases. CDR3: CASSTDRENYGYTF. DNA of the CDR3: TGTGCCAGCAGCACGGACAGGGAAAACTATGGCTACACCTTC.

The chain carries TRBV6-1 and TRBJ1-2; 10 bases line up with TRBD1. Trimming at V came to 8 bases and at J to 8 bases, leaving 14 bases not matched to a gene. The CDR3 consists of 15 residues. Germline CDR1 reads MNHNS; CDR2 reads SASEGT. CDR3 protein: CASRRGTGALSGYTF. CDR3 nucleotides: TGTGCCAGCCGCCGCGGGACAGGGGCACTTTCCGGCTACACCTTC.

The V and J genes are TRBV19 and TRBJ1-1; D not certain. Trimming took off 0 bases at V and 1 base at J, with 9 bases between the two ends. Germline CDR1 and CDR2: LNHDA and SQIVND (reference sequence). The CDR3 loop spans 15 amino acids. The chain's CDR3 is CASSIEARSNTEAFF. DNA for the CDR3: TGTGCCAGTAGTATAGAGGCACGCTCGAACACTGAAGCTTTCTTT.

The chain recombines TRBV7-3 with TRBJ1-2; 11 nucleotides line up with TRBD1. Trimming removed 4 bases from V and 8 bases from J; junction bases left unmatched: 9. The CDR3 has 15 amino acids. The germline CDR1 and CDR2 sequences are SGHTA and FQGTGA. The DNA for the CDR3 is TGTGCCAGCAGCTCCAGGGACAGGGGGAGTGGAGGCTACACCTTC. Translated: CASSSRDRGSGGYTF.

The genes are TRBV13 and TRBJ2-7, with D tentatively TRBD2 (9 bases). V was pared by 5 bases and J by 5 bases, with 22 bases between. The CDR3 extends over 16 amino acids. Germline V gene lookup returns CDR1 PRHDT and CDR2 FYEKMQ (reference sequence). The CDR3 spells CASSPQGAGGPHEQYV. Written as DNA, the CDR3 is TGTGCCAGCAGCCCCCAGGGGGCGGGGGGGCCTCACGAGCAGTACGTC.

V is TRBV4-3 and J is TRBJ1-4, with D perhaps matching TRBD1 (5 bases). Germline V gene sequence: CDR1 LGHNA, CDR2 YSLEER. V was clipped by 0 bases and J by 3 bases, with 17 bases between them. The CDR3 contains 18 residues. The CDR3 protein is CASSQDPSNGAPNEKLFF. The DNA of the CDR3 is TGCGCCAGCAGCCAAGATCCTTCCAATGGGGCCCCTAATGAAAAACTGTTTTTT.

The genes are TRBV5-1 and TRBJ1-2, with TRBD1 matching 8 bases. The CDR3 has 15 amino acids. Losses at the gene ends were 0 bases for V and 4 bases for J; bases not matched to a gene: 5. The germline V gene encodes CDR1 SGHRS and CDR2 YFSETQ. The CDR3 bases are TGCGCCAGCAGCTTGGCCCTAACAGGGGGCTATGGCTACACCTTC. Protein: CASSLALTGGYGYTF.

This chain links TRBV28 with TRBJ1-1; TRBD1 matches at 10 bases. The CDR3 length is 15 residues. V lost 5 bases and J lost 5; bases outside the gene matches: 8. Germline V gives CDR1 MDHEN, CDR2 SYDVKM. The CDR3 loop is CASSTRQGAWTEAFF. CDR3 coding DNA: TGTGCCAGCAGTACCCGACAGGGGGCATGGACTGAAGCTTTCTTT.

J is TRBJ2-5 and V is TRBV28, with a possible D match to TRBD1 (5 bases). V was trimmed by 6 bases and J by 5 bases, leaving 10 bases between them. This CDR3 region has 12 residues. Germline V gene data show CDR1 as MDHEN and CDR2 as SYDVKM. DNA of the CDR3: TGTGCCAGCAGACGACAGATGGAGACCCAGTACTTC. Translation: CASRRQMETQYF.

This clone was counted a single time. The V gene is TRBV6-5, the J gene TRBJ1-1; D uncertain. Trimming pared 8 bases from V and 3 bases from J, leaving 10 bases between. In germline, CDR1 is MNHEY, CDR2 SVGAGI. This CDR3 has 12 residues. The CDR3 loop is CASVGRDTEAFF. The CDR3 DNA is TGTGCCAGCGTCGGGCGGGACACTGAAGCTTTCTTT.

The chain's CDR3 is CASSLFPGIGEQYF. CDR3 nucleotides: TGTGCCAGCAGCTTATTCCCGGGGATCGGCGAGCAGTACTTC. The chain is built from TRBV7-8 and TRBJ2-7, with D possibly being TRBD2 (5 bases). Germline CDR1 SGHVS, CDR2 FQNEAQ. The CDR3 runs 14 residues. Trimming left V 2 bases short and J 6 bases short, with 14 bases between. Variable domain in full (rest from reference TRBV7-8 and TRBJ2-7): GAGVSQSPRYKVAKRGQDVALRCDPISGHVSLFWYQQALGQGPEFLTYFQNEAQLDKSGLPSDRFFAERPEGSVSTLKIQRTQQEDSAVYLCASSLFPGIGEQYFGPGTRLTVT.